A selection of T cell receptor beta chains follows, all from one sample in a study of T cells in localized non-small cell lung cancer. Produced via immunoSEQ multiplex PCR; TCRdb's table is partial and in-frame only. The top ten hold about 13% of the sample, which has about 72,000 clones, just under 85% seen once. Sequenced here: peripheral blood, sampled before any cancer treatment. The receptors derive from a female donor older than 55 with stage I lung adenocarcinoma. Both conserved end residues are part of each CDR3. Fields, in order: J gene, D gene, V gene, clone size, CDR3 protein, CDR3 DNA. D genes are given only for firm matches. Some rows mark clone size as missing; the rest say once, few, many or name a class of expanded clone.

TRBJ2-3 | TRBD1 | TRBV19 | NA | CASSRDRVEGDTQYF | TGTGCCAGTAGTCGGGACAGGGTGGAAGGAGATACGCAGTATTTT
TRBJ1-5 | NA | TRBV7-9 | NA | CASSGTGGDLSNQPQHF | TGTGCCAGCAGCGGCACGGGGGGGGACCTTAGCAATCAGCCCCAGCATTTT
TRBJ1-1 | NA | TRBV6-6 | NA | CASSYGFGVGNTEAFF | TGTGCCAGCAGTTACGGGTTTGGGGTTGGGAACACTGAAGCTTTCTTT
TRBJ2-2 | NA | TRBV11-3 | NA | CASSLGLTAETGELFF | TGTGCCAGCAGCTTAGGACTGACGGCTGAAACCGGGGAGCTGTTTTTT
TRBJ2-1 | NA | TRBV29-1 | NA | CSVGSGYNEQFF | TGCAGCGTTGGTTCGGGTTACAATGAGCAGTTCTTC
TRBJ1-5 | TRBD1 | TRBV4-2 | NA | CASSQEKQGIRNQPQHF | TGTGCCAGCAGCCAGGAGAAACAGGGGATTCGCAATCAGCCCCAGCATTTT
TRBJ2-5 | NA | TRBV10-3 | NA | CAISPSARGVETQYF | TGTGCCATCAGTCCTAGCGCCCGAGGGGTAGAGACCCAGTACTTC
TRBJ2-5 | NA | TRBV7-8 | NA | CASSPRALQETQYF | TGTGCCAGCAGCCCGCGGGCCCTTCAAGAGACCCAGTACTTC
TRBJ1-2 | TRBD1 | TRBV9 | NA | CASDPGTGFDGYTF | TGTGCCAGCGACCCGGGGACAGGTTTCGATGGCTACACCTTC
TRBJ2-3 | NA | TRBV30 | NA | CAWEPGPKHYRYTDTQYF | TGTGCCTGGGAACCCGGTCCGAAACACTACAGATACACAGATACGCAGTATTTT
TRBJ2-2 | NA | TRBV7-3 | once | CASSLRSLGTGELFF | TGTGCCAGCAGCTTAAGGTCACTGGGGACCGGGGAGCTGTTTTTT
TRBJ1-1 | NA | TRBV21-1 | NA | CASSAHRGRNTEAFF | TGTGCCAGCAGCGCCCATCGGGGTCGAAACACTGAAGCTTTCTTT
TRBJ1-2 | NA | TRBV5-5 | NA | CASSLVGTSWGYTF | TGTGCCAGCAGCTTGGTGGGGACCTCGTGGGGCTACACCTTC
TRBJ1-5 | NA | TRBV5-6 | NA | CASSSRGGTNQPQHF | TGTGCCAGCAGCTCACGAGGGGGGACCAATCAGCCCCAGCATTTT
TRBJ1-1 | TRBD1 | TRBV2 | few | CASSGQGVISEAFF | TGTGCCAGCAGCGGACAGGGAGTTATAAGTGAAGCTTTCTTT
TRBJ1-5 | TRBD1 | TRBV5-1 | NA | CASSPTGIQPQHF | TGCGCCAGCAGCCCGACAGGGATCCAGCCCCAGCATTTT
TRBJ1-5 | NA | TRBV5-1 | NA | CASSLRAGQPQHF | TGCGCCAGCAGCTTGCGGGCAGGGCAGCCCCAGCATTTT
TRBJ1-1 | NA | TRBV4-1 | NA | CASSQDPAGNTEAFF | TGCGCCAGCAGCCAAGACCCCGCTGGGAACACTGAAGCTTTCTTT
TRBJ2-7 | NA | TRBV5-1 | NA | CASSPGRGTGEQYF | TGCGCCAGCAGCCCAGGCAGAGGAACGGGAGAGCAGTACTTC
TRBJ2-2 | TRBD2 | TRBV4-1 | NA | CASSQDIRVAGGRRELFF | TGCGCCAGCAGCCAAGATATTCGAGTAGCGGGAGGGCGGAGGGAGCTGTTTTTT
TRBJ1-5 | NA | TRBV11-3 | NA | CASSRRGSEPQHF | TGTGCCAGCAGTCGCAGGGGAAGTGAGCCCCAGCATTTT
TRBJ1-1 | NA | TRBV18 | NA | CASSQGQGATEAFF | TGTGCCAGCTCACAGGGACAAGGCGCTACTGAAGCTTTCTTT
TRBJ2-5 | NA | TRBV5-1 | NA | CASSLEGGGPGTQYF | TGCGCCAGCAGCTTGGAGGGGGGAGGACCAGGGACCCAGTACTTC
TRBJ1-1 | NA | TRBV7-9 | NA | CASTRERFMNTEAFF | TGTGCCAGCACACGCGAACGTTTTATGAACACTGAAGCTTTCTTT
TRBJ1-4 | NA | TRBV11-3 | NA | CASSLGHSWAGEKLFF | TGTGCCAGCAGCTTAGGCCACAGCTGGGCAGGGGAAAAACTGTTTTTT
TRBJ2-5 | NA | TRBV27 | NA | CASSSQGIGTQYF | TGTGCCAGCAGTTCCCAGGGAATAGGGACCCAGTACTTC
TRBJ2-3 | TRBD2 | TRBV18 | once | CASSTTLSGNTDTQYF | TGTGCCAGCTCAACTACACTAAGCGGGAACACAGATACGCAGTATTTT
TRBJ2-3 | NA | TRBV5-6 | NA | CASRRQGTDTQYF | TGTGCCAGCAGGAGACAGGGCACAGATACGCAGTATTTT
TRBJ2-3 | NA | TRBV5-1 | NA | CASSLGKDTQYF | TGCGCCAGCAGCTTGGGGAAAGATACGCAGTATTTT
TRBJ1-1 | TRBD1 | TRBV11-2 | NA | CASSLETGQPNTEAFF | TGTGCCAGCAGCTTAGAGACGGGACAGCCGAACACTGAAGCTTTCTTT
TRBJ2-1 | TRBD2 | TRBV6-4 | NA | CASSANSGGAYEQFF | TGTGCCAGCAGCGCCAATAGCGGGGGGGCCTATGAGCAGTTCTTC
TRBJ1-1 | NA | TRBV20-1 | NA | CSAPRPPEAFF | TGCAGTGCCCCACGCCCCCCTGAAGCTTTCTTT
TRBJ1-1 | TRBD1 | TRBV11-2 | NA | CASSYGQGTDTEAFF | TGTGCCAGCAGCTACGGACAGGGGACAGACACTGAAGCTTTCTTT
TRBJ2-1 | TRBD2 | TRBV6-1 | few | CASQREIGRSEQFF | TGTGCCAGCCAACGGGAGATCGGGAGGAGTGAGCAGTTCTTC
TRBJ2-2 | NA | TRBV6-4 | NA | CASAIDGVKTGELFF | TGTGCCAGCGCCATCGACGGGGTGAAAACCGGGGAGCTGTTTTTT
TRBJ1-2 | TRBD1 | TRBV6-5 | NA | CASRGTANYGYTF | TGTGCCAGCAGAGGGACAGCTAACTATGGCTACACCTTC
TRBJ2-1 | NA | TRBV18 | NA | CASSPQKGNNEQFF | TGTGCCAGCTCACCACAGAAAGGAAACAATGAGCAGTTCTTC
TRBJ2-1 | NA | TRBV27 | NA | CASTTMDSTYNEQFF | TGTGCCAGCACCACAATGGACAGTACCTACAATGAGCAGTTCTTC
TRBJ1-2 | NA | TRBV5-8 | NA | CASSFPRDTHYGYTF | TGTGCCAGCAGCTTCCCCCGGGACACCCACTATGGCTACACCTTC
TRBJ2-7 | NA | TRBV2 | NA | CASFGSYEQYF | TGTGCCAGCTTCGGGAGCTACGAGCAGTACTTC
TRBJ1-1 | NA | TRBV11-1 | NA | CASSFAQGGGSPEAFF | TGTGCCAGCAGCTTTGCTCAGGGTGGGGGAAGTCCTGAAGCTTTCTTT
TRBJ2-1 | TRBD1 | TRBV9 | NA | CASSVRRTGMDNEQFF | TGTGCCAGCAGCGTAAGAAGGACAGGGATGGACAATGAGCAGTTCTTC
TRBJ1-2 | NA | TRBV12-5 | NA | CASGLGRIYGYTF | TGTGCTAGTGGTTTAGGACGGATCTATGGCTACACCTTC
TRBJ2-1 | NA | TRBV11-3 | NA | CASSLSGGLNEQFF | TGTGCCAGCAGCTTATCGGGGGGCTTGAATGAGCAGTTCTTC
TRBJ1-3 | TRBD1 | TRBV6-5 | NA | CASRADRGQGNTIYF | TGTGCCAGCAGGGCGGACAGGGGGCAAGGAAACACCATATATTTT
TRBJ2-7 | TRBD2 | TRBV29-1 | NA | CSETSGRAYEQYF | TGCAGCGAGACTAGCGGGAGGGCCTACGAGCAGTACTTC
TRBJ1-4 | NA | TRBV6-5 | NA | CASRPPGREKLFF | TGTGCCAGCAGGCCCCCGGGTAGGGAAAAACTGTTTTTT
TRBJ2-3 | TRBD2 | TRBV6-1 | NA | CASSDAWGGVDTQYF | TGTGCCAGCAGTGATGCCTGGGGGGGGGTAGATACGCAGTATTTT
TRBJ2-1 | TRBD2 | TRBV11-2 | few | CASIPTSGRAVEQFF | TGTGCCAGCATCCCGACTAGCGGGAGGGCCGTTGAGCAGTTCTTC
TRBJ2-5 | NA | TRBV6-1 | NA | CASSEIRGIQETQYF | TGTGCCAGCAGTGAAATCCGGGGGATCCAAGAGACCCAGTACTTC